This T cell receptor (beta chain) was captured in a study of PD-1 blockade in mismatch repair-deficient tumors. The CDR3 is made up of 17 amino acids. The ends lost 3 bases at V and 2 bases at J; junction bases unmatched: 7. CDR1 and CDR2 (germline): SGHRS, YFSETQ. Study-level findings and limits: Tumor-resident clones, often undetectable pretreatment in blood, expanded then contracted after pembrolizumab.

The protocol was immunoSEQ multiplex PCR, while the TCRdb copy is restricted to in-frame clones and leaves out a portion. Among 100,000 or so clones listed, under 90% were seen once. Regarding this clone: The antigen is undetermined.

V usage is TRBV5-1 and J usage is TRBJ2-2, with 10 bases matching TRBD2. The TCR sequence derives from an adult with mismatch repair-deficient cancer. This sample comprised peripheral blood, obtained roughly 36 weeks after starting pembrolizumab. The chain's CDR3 is CASSWKSSGSNTGELFF. CDR3 nucleotide sequence: TGCGCCAGCAGCTGGAAATCTAGCGGGAGTAACACCGGGGAGCTGTTTTTT.